A single T cell receptor beta chain is shown here with its context. It lacks a known antigen. No much larger clonotype is one base removed from it; base qualities were not supplied. Libraries were built with the immunoSEQ multiplex PCR assay. A mixture of 60 forward primers for TCR Vbeta segments and 13 reverse primers for TCR Jbeta segments was used in the multiplex PCR. A multiplex PCR assay on genomic DNA amplified the CDR3 region of rearranged TCR beta genes. Amplified TCR beta libraries were sequenced as 87-base-pair reads on the Illumina HiSeq System. The published analysis was carried out like this. In a later analysis, some 80 million unique TCR beta chains were counted across the roughly 670 repertoires, and roughly 10 million of these chains were shared by at least two donors. To remove PCR and sequencing errors, raw reads were error-corrected and collapsed into unique sequences using a nearest-neighbor algorithm that merged closely related sequences. V, D and J gene segments were assigned by aligning CDR3 sequences to IMGT reference sequences. Each retained sequence needed at least a six-nucleotide match to both a V gene segment and a J gene segment. A rearrangement was called productive if the CDR3 had no stop codons and remained in frame with V and J, and every other rearrangement was called non-productive. CDR3 was defined according to IMGT convention as the region running from the second conserved V-encoded cysteine to the conserved J-encoded phenylalanine. Sequences without an unambiguous match to a single V gene segment were excluded from the earlier analysis of 450 to 650 of the donors. An earlier analysis of fewer than 750 of the donors classified V segments as functional when productive rearrangements were above 56.7% and as segregating when the standard deviation between donors was above 5%. A statistical classification framework was built to diagnose cytomegalovirus status from the catalog of TCR beta chain sequences. V and J gene assignment, in a later analysis, came from comparing TCR nucleotide sequences with IMGT/GENE-DB human TR gene sequences. The TCRdist pipeline was used in a later analysis to assign CDR3 sequences and most-parsimonious VDJ recombination scenarios. In a later analysis, every TCR beta chain was defined by the combination of its CDR3 amino acid sequence and its V-gene family, and reads without a unique V-gene family were dropped. In a later analysis, some 600 highly shared, low-generation-probability nucleotide sequences were removed to address suspected cross-contamination and a sequencing artifact. A later analysis calculated a clonal expansion index for each public chain from normalized within-repertoire ranks of inferred template counts. In a later analysis, generation probabilities were computed with a VDJ recombination model fitted to out-of-frame rearrangements, and the resulting probabilities were checked against IGoR. In a later analysis, hypergeometric tests were used to score TCR-TCR, TCR-HLA and TCR-CMV co-occurrence, with a repertoire-size bias correction applied to TCR pairs. A later analysis estimated false discovery rates by permuting HLA or CMV assignments 20 times. In a later analysis, co-occurring TCRs were grouped using DBSCAN, and TCRdist sequence similarity was added for clustering within HLA-allele-positive subsets. Co-occurrence clustering excluded repertoires with fewer than 30,000 or more than 120,000 public chains, plus five with anomalous nucleotide sharing. This immuneACCESS table, as held by TCRdb, lists in-frame sequences with V and J called but not all clones. Of the missing ones, under half trace to an unresolved V gene in checked studies; the others have no known cause. The DNA was the basis for D and trimming; V, J and clone size are from that table. This sample has 60,000 to 65,000 clones in its table, and 71% of those were observed once. The top ten constitute more than 20% of the sample.

As encoded in the germline V gene, CDR1 is MNHEY while CDR2 is SVGAGI. The CDR3, from cysteine to phenylalanine, totals 13 residues. The kept DNA is CDR3 alone, 39 bases in frame from the first base. V is pruned by 2 bases and J by 5 bases, leaving 3 bases of the junction without a gene match. The cohort was made up of 666 healthy bone marrow donors. At the time of sampling, all cohort members were nominally healthy, though unrecorded immune exposures were likely present. The donor was CMV seropositive and was included in the group of 250 to 350 seropositive cohort members. Every donor gave a peripheral blood sample, and the peripheral blood mononuclear cells from that sample were used for TCR beta sequencing. Genomic DNA was extracted from the blood cell samples with the Qiagen DNeasy Blood Extraction Kit. This entry comes from a study of cytomegalovirus exposure and HLA in healthy donors (dated by TCRdb to about 2017). With respect to the entire study: An earlier analysis of some 500 of the donors reported about 250 Gb of sequence data and 100 million to 140 million unique TCR beta sequences from about 200 million T cells. Roughly 300 gigabases of sequencing data and 80 million or so unique TCR sequences were included in an early release covering 500 to 750 HLA-typed donors. The genetic ancestry cluster associated with self-reported Caucasian donors included over 80% of the approximately 400 genotyped donors. The study was designed to test whether signatures of past pathogen exposure could be identified by cataloging public T cell receptors. The study used immunosequencing to profile the T cell repertoires of more than 650 subjects and linked those repertoires to cytomegalovirus serostatus. Besides the first cohort of some 670 subjects, a separate validation cohort made up of over 95 different subjects was used. The study combined high-throughput TCR immunosequencing, statistical association of individual TCRs with disease status, and machine learning to predict cytomegalovirus infection status. In a later analysis, previously published TCR beta repertoires from 666 donors were re-analyzed and high-resolution HLA genotyping was added so that TCR occurrence patterns could be studied. The later analysis used no new phenotypic data to find candidate immune exposures, relying instead on TCR beta sequences and their occurrence across donors. In an earlier analysis of roughly 600 of the donors, high-throughput TCR beta sequencing was used to judge whether each TCR beta V gene segment behaved as functional or pseudogenic. Donor age, sex, ethnicity and CMV serostatus were compiled alongside the repertoire data. A later genetic analysis took genome-wide SNP genotypes for about three fifths of the 666 donors and used that subset as a discovery cohort. Every discovery cohort repertoire had been produced on one sequencing platform. Class I and class II HLA loci were covered by the typing at four-digit resolution. Typing coverage varied by locus: about 629-640 donors for A, B, C, DRB1 and DQB1; roughly 500 for DQA1; more than 600 for DPA1; 400 to 480 for DPB1. Five DR-DQ haplotypes were handled as single units for association and clustering, since linkage in the cohort was strong. On average, roughly 200,000 unique TCR beta nucleotide sequences were sequenced per donor among roughly 430 genotyped donors of the cohort, with roughly a sixth of those sequences being non-productive.

Study-wide findings and limitations: This cohort had only TCR beta chains sequenced, and the lack of alpha or paired-chain data limited which features could be detected. Compared with the approximately 720-donor mean, donors in an Asian-associated ancestry cluster had fewer N-insertions in productive TCRs, according to a later genetic analysis. Immune exposure information for the cohort was limited to CMV serostatus. Across donors, most TCR sequences were observed very rarely, whereas some public TCRs were present in many individuals. Because HLA typing was unavailable for some donors at each locus, only the typed subset was used in association tests. In vitro tests confirmed that a few of the cytomegalovirus-associated TCR beta chains recognize cytomegalovirus antigens. An association between a missense DCLRE1C variant and V-gene and J-gene trimming of TCR beta chains was found in a later genetic analysis and replicated in an independent cohort. Strong co-occurrence of HLA alleles, especially DR and DQ, made assigning TCR associations to individual alleles difficult. The classifier was reported to diagnose cytomegalovirus status with high specificity and sensitivity in both the original cohort and the validation cohort. A later analysis associated 16,951 TCR beta sequences with specific HLA alleles at a false discovery rate of 0.05. A further reported finding was that TCR beta sequences accurately predicted the HLA-A and HLA-B alleles for most subjects in the first cohort. In a later analysis, most CMV-associated TCR beta chains were found to appear HLA-restricted, with HLA associations seemingly driven largely by CMV exposure. In a later analysis, HLA-associated TCR beta chains showed more clonal expansion and lower generation probabilities than non-associated chains that were equally common. Around 16 rarely observed V segments, including chromosome 9 orphons, were excluded from the earlier analysis of about 600 of the donors because counts were too low. It was suggested by the authors that the approach could potentially be generalized to other disease states and immunological phenotypes. Presence/absence analyses assumed roughly uniform sequencing depth across donors, an assumption that may not hold. The study listed 150 to 200 TCR beta chains as associated with cytomegalovirus. A cluster of highly shared sequence variants was judged likely to be a technical artifact of the sequencing pipeline. Linkage disequilibrium might explain the correlated functional status among segregating V segments, but an unknown experimental factor could not be excluded. In an earlier analysis of about 600 of the donors, most TCR beta V segments appeared in productive rearrangements about 87% or about 30% of the time, broadly matching IMGT annotations. According to a later analysis, TCR association rates differed among HLA loci, with DRB1 alleles showing the most associated TCRs and HLA-C alleles showing the fewest. Because the 87-base-pair reads could not distinguish some IMGT-functional V segments, including TRBV6-2 and TRBV6-3, those segments were excluded. In a later analysis, several top co-occurrence clusters were reported to appear linked to parvovirus B19, influenza, CMV and Epstein-Barr virus.

The receptor comes from a man in his fifties or sixties in good health and CMV-seropositive. Specimen: PBMCs. Recombination joined TRBV6-5 with TRBJ2-7; 7 junctional bases match TRBD1. The CDR3: CASSYDRDDEQYF. The base sequence is TGTGCCAGCAGTTACGACAGGGACGACGAGCAGTACTTC.